The following is a T cell receptor (beta chain) sequence with its context. TCRdb's copy holds only in-frame clones and misses some; the assay was immunoSEQ multiplex PCR. The sample has 45,000 to 65,000 clones, 84% seen once; the top ten hold 5.5% to 7.5%. Germline V gene lookup returns CDR1 WSHSY and CDR2 SAAADI. This CDR3 is built from 15 residues. After removal of 6 bases from V and 3 bases from J, the junction contained 9 bases not matched to a gene. This sample is part of a study of PD-L1 blockade in urothelial cancer. For the study at large: Enrolled patients had been treated previously with 0 to 3 chemotherapy regimens.

The origin of this receptor is a man aged 40-49 years with urothelial cancer. The sample consisted of PBMCs, taken around atezolizumab (anti-PD-L1) treatment. The gene calls are TRBV10-2 and TRBJ2-3, with 7 bases lining up with TRBD2. CDR3 in amino acids: CASRQTAGRTDTQYF. The CDR3 DNA reads TGCGCCAGCAGACAGACAGCGGGGCGGACAGATACGCAGTATTTT.